The 15 T cell receptor beta chains below come from one sample, sequenced in a study of T cell responses to AZD1222 COVID-19 vaccine. The assay was immunoSEQ multiplex PCR, and TCRdb's table has in-frame clones only and misses some. The repertoire includes fewer than 90,000 clones, about nine tenths of them detected once, and 6.9% sits in the top ten. The input for sequencing was peripheral blood, taken 28 days after the second AZD1222 dose. All receptors derive from an adult who received the AZD1222 COVID-19 vaccine.

The chain couples TRBV29-1 to TRBJ2-7; D is perhaps TRBD1 or TRBD2 (5 bases each). The CDR3 sequence is 12 residues long. Germline-derived CDR1 and CDR2 are SQVTM and ANQGSEA. Trimming removed 6 bases from V and 2 bases from J, with 11 bases in between. CDR3 in DNA: TGCAGCGTGGGTTCGGGACCCTACGAGCAGTACTTC. This gives the protein CSVGSGPYEQYF.

The chain uses TRBV4-1 and TRBJ1-4, with D possibly TRBD1 on 6 matching bases. CDR1 is MGHRA, CDR2 YSYEKL, per germline. V shed 4 bases and J shed 8 bases, with 17 bases lying between them. This CDR3 is built from 15 residues. This CDR3 is CASSPTGVYGEKLFF. CDR3 DNA sequence: TGCGCCAGCAGCCCGACAGGAGTGTACGGGGAAAAACTGTTTTTT.

V is TRBV9 and J is TRBJ1-1; D is possibly TRBD1 (6 bases). Germline values: CDR1 SGDLS, CDR2 YYNGEE. V was pared by 4 bases and J by 3 bases, with 13 bases between. This CDR3 has 14 amino acids. The CDR3 is CASSPRTGYTEAFF. The DNA for the CDR3 is TGTGCCAGCAGCCCGCGAACAGGGTACACTGAAGCTTTCTTT. The whole variable domain, remainder taken from reference TRBV9 and TRBJ1-1, is DSGVTQTPKHLITATGQRVTLRCSPRSGDLSVYWYQQSLDQGLQFLIQYYNGEERAKGNILERFSAQQFPDLHSELNLSSLELGDSALYFCASSPRTGYTEAFFGQGTRLTVV.

This clone was seen just once. This chain connects TRBV27 to TRBJ2-7; D gene uncertain. Germline V gene data show CDR1 as MNHEY and CDR2 as SMNVEV (reference sequence). Trimming left V 2 bases short and J 0 bases short, with 5 bases between. This CDR3 is built from 13 residues. The CDR3 DNA sequence: TGTGCCAGCAGTTTAGGGATCTCCTACGAGCAGTACTTC. It encodes CASSLGISYEQYF.

The chain has TRBV10-3 and TRBJ1-3; 7 nucleotides agree with TRBD1. There are 19 residues in the CDR3. Germline V gene sequence: CDR1 ENHRY, CDR2 SYGVKD. V shed 2 bases and J 1 base; nucleotides not matched to a gene: 14. The CDR3 spells CAISELIGGVQGSGNTIYF. In DNA form, the CDR3 reads TGTGCCATCAGTGAGCTGATAGGGGGCGTACAAGGGTCTGGAAACACCATATATTTT.

The chain combines TRBV7-8 with TRBJ2-1, with D unresolved. The CDR3 spans 17 residues. V lost 2 bases and J lost 4, with 18 bases in between. CDR1 is SGHVS and CDR2 is FQNEAQ in the germline V gene. The CDR3 bases are TGTGCCAGCAGCTTAATCCCGTCTAGTACGAGGTACAATGAGCAGTTCTTC. Translation: CASSLIPSSTRYNEQFF.

With respect to this clone: The sample contains more than one DNA sequence encoding this CDR3. The chain recombines TRBV18 with TRBJ2-5, with 7 bases lining up with TRBD1. The CDR3 is made up of 14 amino acids. Germline V CDR1 and CDR2: KGHSH, LQKENI. V shed 4 bases and J 5 bases; nucleotides not matched to a gene: 7. In nucleotides, the CDR3 is TGTGCCAGCTCACTCAAACAGGGGCGGGAGACCCAGTACTTC. As protein: CASSLKQGRETQYF.

This chain joins TRBV30 and TRBJ2-3; the match to TRBD2 covers 7 bases. This CDR3 contains 14 residues. The V segment lost 8 bases and the J segment 0 bases; nucleotides outside the gene matches: 8. From germline, CDR1 is GTSNPN and CDR2 SVGIG (reference sequence). The CDR3 here is CAGQLAASTDTQYF. DNA for the CDR3: TGTGCCGGCCAGCTAGCGGCTAGCACAGATACGCAGTATTTT.

This clone was detected a few times. The chain couples TRBV6-6 to TRBJ1-1; no reliable D call. The CDR3 has 14 residues. The V and J ends lost 5 bases and 4 bases respectively, with 14 bases between them. Germline V CDR1 and CDR2: MNHNY, SVGAGI (reference sequence). In DNA, the CDR3 is TGTGCCAGCAGTCCGTCGGGAGGCAGCACTGAAGCTTTCTTT. Amino acid sequence: CASSPSGGSTEAFF.

The chain is built from TRBV28 and TRBJ1-5; unclear D gene. Trimming removed 2 bases from V and 0 bases from J, with 14 bases in between. The CDR3 runs to 17 residues. Germline loops: CDR1 MDHEN, CDR2 SYDVKM. CDR3 residues: CASSLTVPLYSNQPQHF. The CDR3 bases are TGTGCCAGCAGTTTAACAGTCCCATTATATAGCAATCAGCCCCAGCATTTT.

V is TRBV6-5 and J is TRBJ1-2, with a tentative D call TRBD1 (6 bases). This CDR3 region has 14 residues. The germline V gene encodes CDR1 MNHEY and CDR2 SVGAGI. V was clipped by 5 bases and J by 4 bases, with 14 bases between them. CDR3 loop: CASSRPQGSYGYTF. The CDR3 nucleotides read TGTGCCAGCAGTAGACCACAGGGAAGCTATGGCTACACCTTC.

The chain couples TRBV7-8 to TRBJ2-1; D gene unclear. V was trimmed by 3 bases and J by 7 bases, leaving 7 bases between them. This CDR3 spans 12 amino acids. The germline gives CDR1 SGHVS, CDR2 FQNEAQ. In DNA, the CDR3 is TGTGCCAGCAGCTTGCCCCCTAATGAGCAGTTCTTC. Translation: CASSLPPNEQFF.

The DNA for the CDR3 is TGTGCCAGCAGTTACTCGGACAGGGGGGGAGGCTATGGCTACACCTTC. Protein product: CASSYSDRGGGYGYTF. The chain joins TRBV6-6 to TRBJ1-2; 10 bases align to TRBD1. The CDR3 extends over 16 amino acids. V was pared by 0 bases and J by 4 bases, with 5 bases of the junction left unmatched. The germline V gene encodes CDR1 MNHNY and CDR2 SVGAGI (reference sequence).

V gene TRBV6-1 combines with J gene TRBJ1-2; D is undetermined. The germline CDR1 and CDR2 sequences are MNHNS and SASEGT. The CDR3 sequence is 15 residues long. Trimming took 0 bases from V and 5 from J, leaving 13 bases between them. Written as DNA, the CDR3 is TGTGCCAGCAGTGAAGCGTTTCAAGGGTTTTATGGCTACACCTTC. Protein: CASSEAFQGFYGYTF.

The chain combines TRBV5-8 with TRBJ1-5; the D gene is possibly TRBD1 (6 bases). V gave up 4 bases and J gave up 5 bases, with 19 bases separating them. The CDR3 spans 16 residues. Germline assignment: CDR1 SGHTS and CDR2 YDEGEE. The CDR3 DNA reads as TGTGCCAGCAGCCGCCGAGGGGCAGGGGCCCATCAGCCCCAGCATTTT. Translation: CASSRRGAGAHQPQHF.